This T cell receptor beta chain was captured in a study of blood T cell repertoires in COVID-19. Study-wide background: COVID-19 samples from acute and convalescent phases originated in the United States, Italy and Spain. T cells, B-cell-depleted T cells, or PBMCs provided the cDNA or gDNA that served as material.

The authors' processing: Counts of nucleated cells, estimated from reference gene primer amplification, were obtained. Sequencing was performed with immunoSEQ multiplex PCR; in TCRdb, only in-frame clones are kept and a portion is missing. Clonal size and the V and J genes are those of that table, whereas D and trimming came from the DNA. The repertoire holds about 300,000 clones, about 90% seen once, with about 6.8% in the top ten. The germline CDR1 and CDR2 sequences are SGDLS and YYNGEE. With 3 bases clipped from V and 10 bases from J, the junction kept 8 bases outside the gene matches. This CDR3 is 15 amino acids long.

What was sequenced was peripheral blood. The genes are TRBV9 and TRBJ1-6; TRBD1 aligns across 9 bases. This sequence originates from a man between 18 and 29 years old who had recovered from COVID-19. CDR3 nucleotides: TGTGCCAGCAGCGCACCCGGGACAGGGAGGTCACCCCTCCACTTT. As protein: CASSAPGTGRSPLHF.